The 21 T cell receptor beta chains given below trace back to one sample, sequenced in a study of CD8+ T cells in alopecia areata (dated by TCRdb to the late 2010s). Preparation of the library involved the immunoSEQ multiplex PCR assay. For TCR sequencing, RNA was extracted from every sample and reverse transcribed into cDNA to serve as template. In its TCRdb copy, this immuneACCESS table keeps in-frame sequences only and misses some clones. Where compared with another copy, unresolved V genes explain less than half of these, and the others have no known cause. Counted in this sample were 200,000 or so clones; about 53% of them appeared once. Jointly, the top ten make up less than 0.6% of the sample. The time point label on this specimen signifies: baseline before oral tofacitinib. This specimen was CD4+ T cells sorted from blood, taken at week 0. The origin of the receptors is a human donor with alopecia areata.

The chain carries TRBV5-6 and TRBJ2-6; the D is unclear. CDR3 length equals 13 residues. V shed 8 bases and J shed 4 bases, with 10 bases lying between them. Germline assignment: CDR1 SGHDT and CDR2 YYEEEE. The CDR3 nucleotides are TGTGCCAGTACGAGGTCCGGGGCCAACGTCCTGACTTTC. Encoded protein: CASTRSGANVLTF.

The chain combines TRBV7-9 with TRBJ2-2; no clear D. The CDR3 sequence is 13 residues long. The germline gives CDR1 SEHNR, CDR2 FQNEAQ (reference sequence). The germline V and J ends were trimmed by 1 base and 1 base, with 1 base remaining between them. The CDR3 loop is CASSLGNTGELFF. The CDR3 bases are TGTGCCAGCAGCTTAGGGAACACCGGGGAGCTGTTTTTT.

The CDR3 sequence: CASSQGYGYTF. CDR3 coding DNA: TGTGCCAGCAGCCAGGGCTATGGCTACACCTTC. The chain combines TRBV14 with TRBJ1-2; D uncertain. V was clipped by 3 bases and J by 4 bases, with 3 bases between them. The CDR3 is made up of 11 amino acids. Germline V gene sequence: CDR1 SGHDN, CDR2 FVKESK.

The rearrangement joins TRBV2 to TRBJ1-2; 9 nucleotides agree with TRBD1. This CDR3 is built from 13 residues. Per the germline V gene, CDR1 is SNHLY and CDR2 is FYNNEI. V shed 8 bases, J shed 4 bases, and the junction held 5 bases outside the gene matches. CDR3 amino acids: CASHAGQGYGYTF. The CDR3 DNA reads as TGTGCCAGCCACGCGGGACAGGGCTATGGCTACACCTTC.

V and J are TRBV9 and TRBJ2-2; 8 positions agree with TRBD2. CDR1 and CDR2 (germline): SGDLS, YYNGEE. The ends lost 2 bases at V and 4 bases at J; junction bases unmatched: 7. The CDR3 totals 16 residues. The CDR3 here is CASSVQAGAITGELFF. CDR3 coding DNA: TGTGCCAGCAGCGTTCAAGCGGGGGCGATCACCGGGGAGCTGTTTTTT.

In this sample, this clone turned up a few times. V is TRBV9 and J is TRBJ2-7, with unresolved D. V lost 0 bases, J lost 2 bases, and 6 bases lay in between. Germline assignment: CDR1 SGDLS and CDR2 YYNGEE. The CDR3 is 13 residues long. The CDR3 region is CASSVGPTYEQYF. As DNA, the CDR3 is TGTGCCAGCAGCGTAGGACCGACCTACGAGCAGTACTTC.

This clone was recorded a few times. The V call is TRBV19, the J call TRBJ2-3, with D tentatively TRBD1 (6 bases). Germline CDR1 and CDR2: LNHDA and SQIVND (reference sequence). V lost 5 bases to trimming and J lost 1 base, with 7 bases between them. The CDR3 contains 13 residues. CDR3 in DNA: TGTGCCAGTAGTGAGGGGGGCACAGATACGCAGTATTTT. It is translated as CASSEGGTDTQYF.

The chain joins TRBV30 to TRBJ2-5; D assignment may be TRBD1 or TRBD2 (5 bases each). V was pared by 1 base and J by 7 bases, with 25 bases between. The germline V gene has CDR1 GTSNPN and CDR2 SVGIG (reference sequence). CDR3 length: 17 residues. CDR3 coding DNA: TGTGCCTGGAGTGGGGACCCCCGGGGTCCGTTCGAAGGGACCCAGTACTTC. Amino acids: CAWSGDPRGPFEGTQYF.

The chain employs TRBV27 and TRBJ2-6, with 8 bases that match TRBD1. The CDR3 is 20 amino acids. The junction had 10 bases not matched to a gene; V was cut back by 0 bases and J by 0 bases. Germline-derived CDR1 and CDR2 are MNHEY and SMNVEV (reference sequence). The CDR3 reads CASSLSRTGWLDSGANVLTF. The CDR3 bases are TGTGCCAGCAGTTTATCGCGGACAGGGTGGTTGGACTCTGGGGCCAACGTCCTGACTTTC. Full variable domain (outside the CDR3, taken from reference TRBV27 and TRBJ2-6): EAQVTQNPRYLITVTGKKLTVTCSQNMNHEYMSWYRQDPGLGLRQIYYSMNVEVTDKGDVPEGYKVSRKEKRNFPLILESPSPNQTSLYFCASSLSRTGWLDSGANVLTFGAGSRLTVL.

CDR3 sequence (DNA): TGTGCCAGCAGTTTAGCGGGAGCCGTCAATGAGCAGTTCTTC. It encodes CASSLAGAVNEQFF. V gene TRBV27 combines with J gene TRBJ2-1, with 7 bases matching TRBD2. CDR3 length: 14 residues. CDR1 and CDR2 from the germline V gene are MNHEY and SMNVEV (reference sequence). Trimming cost V 2 bases and J 6 bases; bases outside gene matches: 4.

This clone occurred once. This chain joins TRBV2 and TRBJ1-2, with a weak D call TRBD1 (6 bases). Germline V CDR1 and CDR2: SNHLY, FYNNEI. The CDR3 is 14 residues long. V lost 6 bases and J lost 8, with 19 bases in between. CDR3 residues: CASRAEQGLEGYTF. CDR3 coding DNA: TGTGCCAGCAGGGCTGAACAGGGACTGGAAGGCTACACCTTC. The whole variable domain, filled in from reference TRBV2 and TRBJ1-2, reads EPEVTQTPSHQVTQMGQEVILRCVPISNHLYFYWYRQILGQKVEFLVSFYNNEISEKSEIFDDQFSVERPDGSNFTLKIRSTKLEDSAMYFCASRAEQGLEGYTFGSGTRLTVV.

The chain employs TRBV5-1 and TRBJ2-3; 9 nucleotides align to TRBD2. J lost 6 bases, V lost 2 bases, and 7 bases had no gene match. The CDR3 is made up of 15 amino acids. Germline CDR1 reads SGHRS; CDR2 reads YFSETQ. DNA for the CDR3: TGCGCCAGCAGCTTACGAGCGGGAGGTAGGGATACGCAGTATTTT. Its protein product is CASSLRAGGRDTQYF.

The chain uses TRBV5-1 and TRBJ1-1, with D hard to call. This CDR3 has 13 residues. Germline lookup yields CDR1 SGHRS and CDR2 YFSETQ. Trimming shortened V by 4 bases and J by 3 bases, and 10 bases separated the two germline ends. CDR3 nucleotides: TGCGCCAGCAGCCCCGGGGTGGACACTGAAGCTTTCTTT. Translation: CASSPGVDTEAFF.

The chain carries TRBV27 and TRBJ1-4; D is possibly TRBD1 (6 bases). Germline CDR1 reads MNHEY; CDR2 reads SMNVEV (reference sequence). V gave up 5 bases and J gave up 0 bases, with 10 bases separating them. This CDR3 region has 15 residues. The CDR3 protein is CASSIQGTTNEKLFF. The CDR3 DNA follows: TGTGCCAGCAGTATACAGGGCACAACTAATGAAAAACTGTTTTTT.

This chain joins TRBV6-5 and TRBJ1-2, with D hard to call. The germline CDR1 and CDR2 sequences are MNHEY and SVGAGI. This CDR3 has 8 residues. V shed 11 bases and J shed 8 bases, with 6 bases lying between them. CDR3 protein: CAPPGYTF. CDR3 nucleotide sequence: TGTGCCCCTCCGGGCTACACCTTC.

This chain joins TRBV5-1 and TRBJ1-2; TRBD1 is a possible D gene (6 bases). Germline CDR1 SGHRS, CDR2 YFSETQ. V was pared by 4 bases and J by 8 bases, with 24 bases between. The CDR3 has 16 amino acids. The CDR3 DNA is TGCGCCAGCAGCAGAGACTCGGGACAAGCCTTATTCGGCTACACCTTC. Its protein is CASSRDSGQALFGYTF.

The chain is built from TRBV29-1 and TRBJ2-4; no firm D call. The germline V gene encodes CDR1 SQVTM and CDR2 ANQGSEA. CDR3 length: 17 residues. The CDR3 coding sequence is TGCAGGATGTCACTAAGACACCGAGAGAGAGCCAAAAACATTCAGTACTTC. This translates into CRMSLRHRERAKNIQYF.

The rearrangement joins TRBV30 to TRBJ2-7; TRBD1 matches at 7 bases. The CDR3 is 13 residues long. The germline gives CDR1 GTSNPN, CDR2 SVGIG (reference sequence). J was trimmed by 3 bases and V by 4 bases; bases with no gene match: 6. Written as DNA, the CDR3 is TGTGCCTGGACCACAGGGGACGTCTACGAGCAGTACTTC. Its translation: CAWTTGDVYEQYF. Full variable domain (remainder filled in from reference TRBV30 and TRBJ2-7): SQTIHQWPATLVQPVGSPLSLECTVEGTSNPNLYWYRQAAGRGLQLLFYSVGIGQISSEVPQNLSASRPQDRQFILSSKKLLLSDSGFYLCAWTTGDVYEQYFGPGTRLTVT.

The chain is built from TRBV7-2 and TRBJ2-3; TRBD2 might be the D (5 bases). This CDR3 has 12 amino acids. CDR1 is SGHTA and CDR2 is FQGNSA in the germline V gene. Deletions cut 7 bases from V and 6 bases from J, with 11 bases between. The CDR3 DNA follows: TGTGCCAGCACCACTGGCGGGGATACGCAGTATTTT. Residues: CASTTGGDTQYF.

J is TRBJ2-1 and V is TRBV5-4, with TRBD2 identical over 11 bases. Germline V lookup: CDR1 SGHNT, CDR2 YYREEE (reference sequence). The CDR3 consists of 15 residues. With 2 bases clipped from V and 7 bases from J, the junction kept 5 bases outside the gene matches. For the CDR3, the DNA is TGTGCCAGCAGCTTTAGCGGGGGGGCTGGAAATGAGCAGTTCTTC. Translation: CASSFSGGAGNEQFF.

V gene TRBV4-1 combines with J gene TRBJ2-7; 7 bases map to TRBD1. Germline V CDR1 and CDR2: MGHRA, YSYEKL. The CDR3 is 13 residues long. The junction had 2 bases not matched to a gene; V was cut back by 4 bases and J by 2 bases. The CDR3 protein is CASSRDRAYEQYF. As DNA, the CDR3 is TGCGCCAGCAGCCGGGACAGAGCCTACGAGCAGTACTTC.